This record looks at one T cell receptor beta chain sequence and its context. The sample comes from a study of shared clonotypes between healthy human individuals. The naive CD8 population came from CD45RO-negative cells selected for CCR7, without terminally differentiated effector memory CD45RA+ cells. Profiling relied on immunoSEQ multiplex PCR, and the TCRdb table lists in-frame clones only, not all of them. Among millions of clones, about 93% were seen once, and the ten largest hold more than 1.5%. The source of this sequence is a man younger than 30 in good health. Some clones in this sample may be carry-over from other donors' samples. Sequencing was performed on naive CD8+ T cells from PBMCs.

CDR3 protein: CASSLGQGLAYEQYF. The CDR3 coding sequence is TGTGCCAGCAGCTTAGGCCAGGGGTTGGCCTACGAGCAGTACTTC. The V gene is TRBV11-2, the J gene TRBJ2-7; maybe TRBD1 (6 bases). Germline loops: CDR1 SGHAT, CDR2 FQNNGV. The germline V and J ends were trimmed by 1 base and 2 bases, with 12 bases remaining between them. The CDR3 consists of 15 residues.